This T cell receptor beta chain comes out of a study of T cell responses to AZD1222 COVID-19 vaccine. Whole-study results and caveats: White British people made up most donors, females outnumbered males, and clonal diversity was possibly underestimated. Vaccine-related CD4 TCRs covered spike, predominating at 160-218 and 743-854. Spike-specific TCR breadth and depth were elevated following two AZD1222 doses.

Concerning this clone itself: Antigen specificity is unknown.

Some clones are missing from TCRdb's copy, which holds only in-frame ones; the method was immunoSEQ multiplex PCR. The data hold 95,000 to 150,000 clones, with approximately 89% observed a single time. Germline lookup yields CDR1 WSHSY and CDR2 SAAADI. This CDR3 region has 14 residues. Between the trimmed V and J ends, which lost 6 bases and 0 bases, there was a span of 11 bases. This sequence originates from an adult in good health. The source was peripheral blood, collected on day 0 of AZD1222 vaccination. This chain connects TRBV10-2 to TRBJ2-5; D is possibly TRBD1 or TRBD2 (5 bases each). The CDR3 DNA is TGCGCCAGCAGAGAGGGGTTGAACCAAGAGACCCAGTACTTC. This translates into CASREGLNQETQYF.